The TCR beta chain under discussion was sequenced for a study of T cell changes during pregnancy in multiple sclerosis. Here immunoSEQ multiplex PCR was the method, and the copy in TCRdb shows in-frame clones only, minus some. Here the sample spans 40,000 to 55,000 clones, almost 90% being singletons. Germline-derived CDR1 and CDR2 are SGHAT and FQNNGV. Trimming cost V 5 bases and J 2 bases, with 17 bases left between them. The CDR3 sequence is 16 residues long. This clone was seen just once. The V gene is TRBV11-2, the J gene TRBJ2-3, with a possible D match to TRBD1 (8 bases). Specimen: peripheral blood, collected in the first trimester of pregnancy. The receptor was derived from a female donor in good health, enrolled as a control in a pregnancy study. The DNA for the CDR3 is TGTGCCAGCAGCGGGAGGGACAGGAGATTCACAGATACGCAGTATTTT. Translation gives CASSGRDRRFTDTQYF. The full variable domain, rest sourced from reference TRBV11-2 and TRBJ2-3, is EAGVAQSPRYKIIEKRQSVAFWCNPISGHATLYWYQQILGQGPKLLIQFQNNGVVDDSQLPKDRFSAERLKGVDSTLKIQPAKLEDSAVYLCASSGRDRRFTDTQYFGPGTRLTVL.